This entry lists 23 T cell receptor beta chains sequenced from one sample in a study of beta chain features in type 1 diabetes. The isolated RNA, all of it, was reverse transcribed, so expressed TCRB transcripts were what got sequenced. Clones were read by immunoSEQ multiplex PCR, and TCRdb kept only the in-frame ones, dropping some. The sample has roughly 300,000 clones; around 15% are singletons. Material for sequencing was central memory CD4+ T cells from blood. Receptors were obtained from a man between 25 and 39 years old in good health.

This sequence joins TRBV6-1 and TRBJ1-2; D possibly corresponds to TRBD1 (6 bases). This CDR3 spans 13 amino acids. V was cut by 8 bases and J by 6 bases, with 16 bases left in between. Germline CDR1 and CDR2: MNHNS and SASEGT. The CDR3 spells CASPAGAGDGYTF. In DNA, the CDR3 is TGTGCCAGCCCGGCGGGGGCGGGGGATGGCTACACCTTC.

The chain uses TRBV5-4 and TRBJ1-4; D is unresolved. Germline lookup yields CDR1 SGHNT and CDR2 YYREEE (reference sequence). This CDR3 is built from 13 residues. Trimming removed 5 bases from V and 7 bases from J, with 12 bases in between. The chain's CDR3 is CASSSEWSEKLFF. The CDR3 nucleotides are TGTGCCAGCAGTTCTGAGTGGAGTGAAAAACTGTTTTTT. The variable domain in full, with the rest retrieved from reference TRBV5-4 and TRBJ1-4, is ETGVTQSPTHLIKTRGQQVTLRCSSQSGHNTVSWYQQALGQGPQFIFQYYREEENGRGNFPPRFSGLQFPNYSSELNVNALELDDSALYLCASSSEWSEKLFFGSGTQLSVL.

By its share, this clone is medium-sized. The gene calls are TRBV4-2 and TRBJ1-1; D not resolved. The V end lost 0 bases, the J end lost 0 bases, and 11 bases lay between the germline ends. CDR1 and CDR2 from the germline V gene are LGHNA and YNFKEQ. The CDR3 contains 16 residues. The chain's CDR3 is CASSQDPGRLNTEAFF. The DNA for the CDR3 is TGTGCCAGCAGCCAAGACCCTGGTAGGCTGAACACTGAAGCTTTCTTT.

The chain recombines TRBV28 with TRBJ2-3; D not certain. The V end was cut by 4 bases, the J end by 1 base, with 12 bases between. The CDR3 runs to 15 residues. Looked up from germline, CDR1 is MDHEN and CDR2 is SYDVKM. The CDR3, as DNA: TGTGCCAGCAGTTCCCCTAAGGGCCGCACAGATACGCAGTATTTT. Translated, it gives CASSSPKGRTDTQYF. Variable domain in full (rest from reference TRBV28 and TRBJ2-3): DVKVTQSSRYLVKRTGEKVFLECVQDMDHENMFWYRQDPGLGLRLIYFSYDVKMKEKGDIPEGYSVSREKKERFSLILESASTNQTSMYLCASSSPKGRTDTQYFGPGTRLTVL.

This clone occurred many times. The V call is TRBV7-2, the J call TRBJ1-5; a possible D gene is TRBD1 (6 bases). Germline lookup yields CDR1 SGHTA and CDR2 FQGNSA. Trimming removed 5 bases from V and 6 bases from J, with 14 bases in between. The CDR3 length is 14 residues. The CDR3 DNA is TGTGCCAGCAGCAGTCACGGGGGCGGTCAGCCCCAGCATTTT. It codes for CASSSHGGGQPQHF.

The CDR3 spells CASSFGPRDEQFF. CDR3 DNA sequence: TGCGCCAGCAGCTTTGGGCCGCGGGATGAGCAGTTCTTC. This chain links TRBV5-1 with TRBJ2-1; D might be TRBD2 (5 bases). The CDR3 length is 13 residues. Trimming shortened V by 2 bases and J by 8 bases, and 11 bases separated the two germline ends. From germline, CDR1 is SGHRS and CDR2 YFSETQ.

This chain links TRBV6-1 with TRBJ1-1, with TRBD1 matching 9 bases. Germline values: CDR1 MNHNS, CDR2 SASEGT. The CDR3 sequence is 14 residues long. V shed 10 bases, J shed 1 base, and the junction held 7 bases outside the gene matches. CDR3 nucleotide sequence: TGTGCCATCACCAGGGACAGGGAGAACACTGAAGCTTTCTTT. Encoded protein: CAITRDRENTEAFF.

This clone showed up just a few times. This sequence joins TRBV7-8 and TRBJ1-5, with 9 positions matching TRBD1. The CDR3 runs 17 residues. Trimming took 4 bases from V and 2 from J; bases not matched to a gene: 9. The germline CDR1 and CDR2 sequences are SGHVS and FQNEAQ. This CDR3 is CASSSTDRGVGNQPQHF. The CDR3 coding sequence is TGTGCCAGCAGCTCTACGGACAGGGGAGTAGGCAATCAGCCCCAGCATTTT.

The V call is TRBV11-3, the J call TRBJ2-1; D gene uncertain. V shed 4 bases and J shed 5 bases, with 12 bases lying between them. CDR3 length: 14 amino acids. Germline CDR1 reads SGHNT; CDR2 reads YENEEA. As DNA, the CDR3 is TGTGCCAGCAGCTCCGCCAGAAACAACAATGAGCAGTTCTTC. It translates to CASSSARNNNEQFF.

The V call is TRBV5-1, the J call TRBJ2-2; D is possibly TRBD2 (6 bases). Deletions cut 0 bases from V and 13 bases from J, with 16 bases between. The CDR3 is 14 amino acids. Looked up from germline, CDR1 is SGHRS and CDR2 is YFSETQ. The chain's CDR3 is CASSLEEGRGGLFF. The CDR3, as DNA: TGCGCCAGCAGCTTGGAGGAGGGGCGAGGTGGGCTGTTTTTT.

The genes are TRBV5-4 and TRBJ2-1; 11 positions agree with TRBD2. Germline V gene data show CDR1 as SGHNT and CDR2 as YYREEE (reference sequence). This CDR3 contains 14 residues. V dropped 0 bases and J dropped 7; count of bases not matched to a gene: 0. Here the CDR3 DNA reads TGTGCCAGCAGCTTGGTAGCGGGAGGGAATGAGCAGTTCTTC. Translating it yields CASSLVAGGNEQFF.

The genes are TRBV5-4 and TRBJ2-3; TRBD2 aligns across 8 bases. CDR3 length: 17 residues. Germline CDR1 SGHNT, CDR2 YYREEE (reference sequence). With V trimmed by 3 bases and J by 0 bases, 9 bases remained unmatched. The CDR3 region has the DNA TGTGCCAGCAGCTCCCAAACTAGCGGAGTTAGCACAGATACGCAGTATTTT. The encoded protein is CASSSQTSGVSTDTQYF. The whole variable domain, filled in from reference TRBV5-4 and TRBJ2-3, reads ETGVTQSPTHLIKTRGQQVTLRCSSQSGHNTVSWYQQALGQGPQFIFQYYREEENGRGNFPPRFSGLQFPNYSSELNVNALELDDSALYLCASSSQTSGVSTDTQYFGPGTRLTVL.

This clone has a count of ten or more. CDR3 protein: CASSSPPRLGETQYF. CDR3 nucleotides: TGTGCCAGCAGCTCCCCCCCCAGGTTAGGGGAGACCCAGTACTTC. The chain uses TRBV7-9 and TRBJ2-5; the D is unclear. V lost 4 bases and J 5 bases, leaving 17 bases between the germline ends. This CDR3 comprises 15 residues. Germline CDR1 reads SEHNR; CDR2 reads FQNEAQ (reference sequence). Combining the CDR3 with reference TRBV7-9 and TRBJ2-5 gives the whole variable domain DTGVSQNPRHKITKRGQNVTFRCDPISEHNRLYWYRQTLGQGPEFLTYFQNEAQLEKSRLLSDRFSAERPKGSFSTLEIQRTEQGDSAMYLCASSSPPRLGETQYFGPGTRLLVL.

On this clone: This specimen includes other DNA sequences encoding the same CDR3. The chain employs TRBV18 and TRBJ1-3; D call uncertain. Germline CDR1 reads KGHSH; CDR2 reads LQKENI. The V and J ends lost 3 bases and 4 bases respectively, with 10 bases between them. The CDR3 sequence is 14 residues long. The CDR3 DNA reads TGTGCCAGCTCACCTGGATTATCCGGAAACACCATATATTTT. Translation gives CASSPGLSGNTIYF.

Ten or more counts support this clone. The chain carries TRBV28 and TRBJ1-4; D unresolved. V dropped 5 bases and J dropped 7 bases, with 8 bases sitting between them. The CDR3 has 12 residues. Germline CDR1 reads MDHEN; CDR2 reads SYDVKM. DNA of the CDR3: TGTGCCAGCAGTCGGGGATTTGAAAAACTGTTTTTT. The encoded protein is CASSRGFEKLFF.

This chain uses TRBV7-2 with TRBJ1-2, with D perhaps TRBD1 (5 bases). The CDR3 spans 15 residues. Germline CDR1 reads SGHTA; CDR2 reads FQGNSA. V lost 5 bases, J lost 6 bases, and 19 bases lay in between. CDR3 sequence reads: CASSRDSQGGDGYTF. The CDR3 nucleotides read TGTGCCAGCAGCAGGGACTCGCAGGGCGGGGATGGCTACACCTTC.

In this sample, this clone turned up a few times. The germline gene is not matched at one end of the junction; a read error may be the cause. The chain couples TRBV10-3 to TRBJ1-4; possible D gene TRBD1, 5 bases. The V gene's germline CDR1 is ENHRY and CDR2 SYGVKD. The CDR3 is 14 residues long. DNA of the CDR3: TGTGCCAGCAGTCCCTACAGGCTTAATGAAAAACTGTTTTTT. Its protein product is CASSPYRLNEKLFF.

The gene calls are TRBV10-2 and TRBJ2-5, with 10 bases matching TRBD2. Losses at the gene ends were 6 bases for V and 4 bases for J; bases not matched to a gene: 5. CDR3 length: 14 amino acids. Germline CDR1 is WSHSY and CDR2 is SAAADI. CDR3 sequence reads: CASRTLAGVETQYF. The CDR3, as DNA: TGCGCCAGCAGGACCCTAGCGGGGGTAGAGACCCAGTACTTC.

The table lists this clone with a few counts. The CDR3 region has the DNA TGTGCCAGTTGGGAGGTCTCCGATACGCAGTATTTT. It encodes CASWEVSDTQYF. This rearrangement joins TRBV2 to TRBJ2-3; tentative D call: TRBD2 (6 bases). The CDR3 totals 12 residues. Deletions cut 9 bases from V and 6 bases from J, with 13 bases between. Germline lookup yields CDR1 SNHLY and CDR2 FYNNEI.

The sample holds a few counts of this clone. The V call is TRBV7-9, the J call TRBJ1-2; TRBD1 matches at 7 bases. Trimming at V came to 8 bases and at J to 8 bases, leaving 5 bases not matched to a gene. Germline values: CDR1 SEHNR, CDR2 FQNEAQ (reference sequence). There are 11 residues in the CDR3. The CDR3: CASGQASGYTF. The CDR3, as DNA: TGTGCCAGCGGACAGGCGAGCGGCTACACCTTC.

This clone showed up just a few times. The chain is built from TRBV18 and TRBJ2-7, with no clear D. The V end was cut by 1 base, the J end by 7 bases, with 5 bases between. The CDR3 has 11 residues. Germline values: CDR1 KGHSH, CDR2 LQKENI. The CDR3 loop is CASSPHGEQYF. The CDR3 DNA follows: TGTGCCAGCTCACCACACGGAGAGCAGTACTTC.

The gene calls are TRBV29-1 and TRBJ1-6, with TRBD1 matching over 9 bases. The CDR3 runs 14 residues. The V segment lost 5 bases and the J segment 10 bases; nucleotides outside the gene matches: 9. Germline assignment: CDR1 SQVTM and CDR2 ANQGSEA. CDR3 sequence reads: CSVRGTGSGSPLHF. In nucleotides, the CDR3 is TGCAGCGTTCGCGGGACAGGGTCGGGCTCACCCCTCCACTTT. The full variable domain, in which reference TRBV29-1 and TRBJ1-6 provide the parts outside the CDR3, is SAVISQKPSRDICQRGTSLTIQCQVDSQVTMMFWYRQQPGQSLTLIATANQGSEATYESGFVIDKFPISRPNLTFSTLTVSNMSPEDSSIYLCSVRGTGSGSPLHFGNGTRLTVT.

V gene TRBV5-4 combines with J gene TRBJ1-2; D gene uncertain. The CDR3 consists of 15 residues. Germline CDR1 reads SGHNT; CDR2 reads YYREEE (reference sequence). Trimming stripped 0 bases from V and 6 bases from J, with 15 bases between. The CDR3 nucleotides read TGTGCCAGCAGCTTGGACGGAGTACTGGTAGATGGCTACACCTTC. Translating gives CASSLDGVLVDGYTF.